The 28 T cell receptor beta chains reported below all come from one sample, sequenced in a study of human T cells and chemical hapten exposure. The time point denotes: patch test 1, 2 weeks after DPC sensitization. The sample's treatment: therapeutic diphenylcyclopropenone sensitization with weekly scalp DPC. TCRdb itself ran the RACE reads through MiXCR, one entry per CDR3 protein. This table holds 340,000 or so distinct CDR3 sequences, around 7% found once. The sample was whole blood, taken in connection with sensitization to the hapten diphenylcyclopropenone (DPC). The receptor source for this set is a woman younger than 30 with alopecia areata. Some clones in this sample may be carry-over from other donors' samples.

This chain uses TRBV3-1 with TRBJ1-1, with D perhaps TRBD1 (5 bases). The CDR3 is 17 amino acids. V lost 0 bases to trimming and J lost 2 bases, with 16 bases between them. Germline V gene lookup returns CDR1 LGHDT and CDR2 YNNKEL (reference sequence). The CDR3 DNA reads as TGTGCCAGCAGCCAAGAATGGCCCGGGGCAGTTAACACTGAAGCTTTCTTT. Translation gives CASSQEWPGAVNTEAFF. The whole variable domain, remainder taken from reference TRBV3-1 and TRBJ1-1, is DTAVSQTPKYLVTQMGNDKSIKCEQNLGHDTMYWYKQDSKKFLKIMFSYNNKELIINETVPNRFSPKSPDKAHLNLHINSLELGDSAVYFCASSQEWPGAVNTEAFFGQGTRLTVV.

This clonotype was seen at least ten times. This chain connects TRBV7-2 to TRBJ2-5; D gene unclear. Trimming cost V 5 bases and J 3 bases, with 7 bases left between them. CDR3 length: 12 amino acids. Per germline, CDR1 SGHTA and CDR2 FQGNSA. CDR3 protein: CASSQTEETQYF. The CDR3 DNA follows: TGTGCCAGCAGCCAAACCGAAGAGACCCAGTACTTC.

This clonotype was counted only a few times. CDR3 loop: CATGEGDPTDTQYF. The CDR3 region has the DNA TGTGCCACTGGCGAAGGGGACCCCACAGATACGCAGTATTTT. This rearrangement joins TRBV4-2 to TRBJ2-3; D is perhaps TRBD1 or TRBD2 (5 bases each). The CDR3 is 14 amino acids. V lost 10 bases, J lost 2 bases, and 16 bases lay in between. Germline V lookup: CDR1 LGHNA, CDR2 YNFKEQ.

This clonotype was detected a few times. The chain carries TRBV18 and TRBJ2-2, with 10 bases lining up with TRBD1. The CDR3 is made up of 19 amino acids. The J segment lost 2 bases and the V segment lost 6 bases, leaving 15 bases of the junction unmatched. Germline V CDR1 and CDR2: KGHSH, LQKENI. The DNA for the CDR3 is TGTGCCAGCTCTCCTAGAAGCGGACAGGGGGACTTCAACACCGGGGAGCTGTTTTTT. Translation gives CASSPRSGQGDFNTGELFF.

The CDR3 DNA is TGTGCCAGCTGCCCCTATCTAGCGGGGGGAGAGACCCAGTACTTC. Amino acid sequence: CASCPYLAGGETQYF. The chain couples TRBV6-2 or TRBV6-3 to TRBJ2-5; 11 bases map to TRBD2. CDR1 is MNHEY and CDR2 is SVGEGT in the germline V gene. Trimming cost V 8 bases and J 4 bases; bases outside gene matches: 9. This CDR3 has 15 amino acids.

This clonotype was picked up a small number of times. The V and J genes are TRBV20-1 and TRBJ2-2; the D gene is possibly TRBD2 (5 bases). The CDR3 totals 15 residues. V lost 3 bases, J lost 0 bases, and 11 bases lay in between. CDR1 and CDR2 from the germline V gene are DFQATT and SNEGSKA (reference sequence). CDR3 sequence: CSASGLSTNTGELFF. The CDR3 region has the DNA TGCAGTGCTAGCGGACTGTCTACGAACACCGGGGAGCTGTTTTTT.

The chain combines TRBV12-3 or TRBV12-4 with TRBJ2-7; 10 bases agree with TRBD2. The V gene end was trimmed by 3 bases and the J gene end by 4 bases; junction bases not matched to a gene: 6. The CDR3 is 15 residues long. This CDR3 is CASSFSGTSDYEQYF. Written as DNA, the CDR3 is TGTGCCAGCAGTTTTTCCGGGACTAGCGATTACGAGCAGTACTTC.

This clonotype was observed at least ten times. The V and J genes are TRBV18 and TRBJ2-2; unclear D gene. There are 13 residues in the CDR3. The germline V and J ends were trimmed by 3 bases and 6 bases, with 8 bases remaining between them. CDR1 KGHSH and CDR2 LQKENI come from the germline V gene. CDR3 in amino acids: CASSPRTAGELFF. The CDR3 DNA reads TGTGCCAGCTCACCTCGCACCGCCGGGGAGCTGTTTTTT.

This clonotype occurred many times. The chain links TRBV3-1 to TRBJ2-5, with 9 bases lining up with TRBD2. Trimming at V came to 1 base and at J to 3 bases, leaving 6 bases not matched to a gene. The CDR3 has 16 amino acids. Per germline, CDR1 LGHDT and CDR2 YNNKEL (reference sequence). This CDR3 reads CASSQGVAGGEETQYF. The CDR3 DNA reads TGTGCCAGCAGCCAAGGAGTCGCGGGGGGGGAAGAGACCCAGTACTTC.

This clonotype has just a few counts. This chain links TRBV7-2 with TRBJ2-3; a weak D match, TRBD2 (6 bases). Trimming took off 3 bases at V and 4 bases at J, with 14 bases between the two ends. The germline V gene has CDR1 SGHTA and CDR2 FQGNSA. CDR3 size: 15 residues. As DNA, the CDR3 is TGTGCCAGCAGCTTTCAGACTAGTAGCGCAGATACGCAGTATTTT. It is translated as CASSFQTSSADTQYF.

The J gene is TRBJ2-7, the V gene TRBV4-2; D unclear. Germline assignment: CDR1 LGHNA and CDR2 YNFKEQ. V gave up 1 base and J gave up 3 bases, with 13 bases separating them. The CDR3 runs 15 residues. CDR3 sequence: CASSQGPLNLYEQYF. The CDR3 DNA is TGTGCCAGCAGCCAAGGTCCCTTAAACCTCTACGAGCAGTACTTC.

The chain carries TRBV28 and TRBJ2-7; D ambiguous. The V gene lost 5 bases and the J gene lost 1 base, with 12 bases spanning the gap. This CDR3 spans 14 amino acids. Germline V gene data show CDR1 as MDHEN and CDR2 as SYDVKM. CDR3 region: CASSLKGYSYEQYF. The CDR3 DNA follows: TGTGCCAGCAGTCTCAAAGGCTATTCCTACGAGCAGTACTTC.

This clonotype was counted ten times or more. The rearrangement joins TRBV7-9 to TRBJ2-3; TRBD2 matches 8 bases. The CDR3 runs 15 residues. Trimming cost V 3 bases and J 5 bases; bases outside gene matches: 7. Germline CDR1 reads SEHNR; CDR2 reads FQNEAQ (reference sequence). The CDR3 region is CASSFGGALVDTQYF. The CDR3 region has the DNA TGTGCCAGCAGCTTCGGGGGGGCCCTCGTAGATACGCAGTATTTT.

The genes are TRBV20-1 and TRBJ2-3, with D perhaps TRBD2 (5 bases). The CDR3 contains 14 residues. Germline CDR1 DFQATT, CDR2 SNEGSKA (reference sequence). Trimming removed 1 base at V and 2 bases at J, with 10 bases between. DNA for the CDR3: TGCAGTGCTAGAGTGACGGGGAACACAGATACGCAGTATTTT. Its translation is CSARVTGNTDTQYF.

At least ten counts were recorded for this clonotype. V and J are TRBV12-3 or TRBV12-4 and TRBJ2-7; D possibly uses TRBD1 or TRBD2 (6 bases each). The CDR3 runs to 15 residues. With 6 bases removed from V and 3 bases from J, the gap between germline ends came to 18 bases. In DNA form, the CDR3 reads TGTGCCAGCAGCCTACTAGGGGGGAACTTCTACGAGCAGTACTTC. Its protein product is CASSLLGGNFYEQYF.

In nucleotides, the CDR3 is TGTGCCAGCAGCTTACCAGGGATTAATCAGCCCCAGCATTTT. It codes for CASSLPGINQPQHF. V gene TRBV7-2 combines with J gene TRBJ1-5, with D possibly TRBD1 on 5 matching bases. Trimming left V 2 bases short and J 4 bases short, with 9 bases between. The CDR3 spans 14 residues. Germline-derived CDR1 and CDR2 are SGHTA and FQGNSA.

This clonotype occurred many times. The rearrangement uses TRBV14 and TRBJ2-3, with TRBD1 identical over 10 bases. After removal of 4 bases from V and 5 bases from J, the junction contained 6 bases not matched to a gene. This CDR3 comprises 15 residues. Per the germline V gene, CDR1 is SGHDN and CDR2 is FVKESK. CDR3 nucleotides: TGTGCCAGCAGCCTGGACAGGGGGAGGGAAGATACGCAGTATTTT. Protein: CASSLDRGREDTQYF.

This clonotype has at least ten counts. This sequence joins TRBV12-3 or TRBV12-4 and TRBJ2-5; no clear D. V was trimmed by 3 bases and J by 5 bases, leaving 10 bases between them. The CDR3 has 13 residues. CDR3 residues: CASSFNPPETQYF. The DNA of the CDR3 is TGTGCCAGCAGTTTTAATCCACCGGAGACCCAGTACTTC.

This clonotype was observed many times. The rearrangement links TRBV7-2 to TRBJ2-3; 7 positions agree with TRBD1. CDR1 is SGHTA, CDR2 FQGNSA, per germline. V lost 3 bases, J lost 1 base, and 7 bases stayed unmatched. This CDR3 contains 16 residues. CDR3 loop: CASSFQGGRGTDTQYF. In DNA, the CDR3 is TGTGCCAGCAGCTTTCAAGGGGGCCGGGGCACAGATACGCAGTATTTT.

This clonotype appeared a few times. The chain employs TRBV9 and TRBJ1-6, with D maybe TRBD1 (5 bases). Germline CDR1 is SGDLS and CDR2 is YYNGEE. V dropped 3 bases and J dropped 3 bases, with 10 bases sitting between them. The CDR3 spans 15 residues. CDR3 bases: TGTGCCAGCAGCGGTAACAGGATCTATAATTCACCCCTCCACTTT. Protein product: CASSGNRIYNSPLHF.

V is TRBV5-1 and J is TRBJ2-7; 7 positions agree with TRBD1. CDR3 length equals 16 residues. Germline CDR1 is SGHRS and CDR2 is YFSETQ. Trimming removed 5 bases from V and 3 bases from J; junction bases left unmatched: 14. Written as DNA, the CDR3 is TGCGCCAGCAGTGATTTACCGGGACAGCGAAACTACGAGCAGTACTTC. It translates to CASSDLPGQRNYEQYF.

The chain carries TRBV6-5 and TRBJ1-1; D perhaps matches TRBD1 (5 bases). Germline loops: CDR1 MNHEY, CDR2 SVGAGI. CDR3 length: 14 residues. Trimming pared 5 bases from V and 2 bases from J, leaving 12 bases between. DNA of the CDR3: TGTGCCAGCAGTCACAGGCCAGCCAACACTGAAGCTTTCTTT. The encoded protein is CASSHRPANTEAFF.

This clonotype was counted a few times. This chain links TRBV5-1 with TRBJ2-3, with D tentatively TRBD1 (5 bases). The CDR3 is 14 amino acids. The ends were cut back, 2 bases at V and 3 bases at J, with 10 bases in the middle. Germline-derived CDR1 and CDR2 are SGHRS and YFSETQ. CDR3: CASSFQGDTDTQYF. The CDR3 nucleotides read TGCGCCAGCAGCTTTCAGGGTGATACAGATACGCAGTATTTT.

This clonotype was picked up a small number of times. The chain uses TRBV6-5 and TRBJ2-4; TRBD1 might be the D (5 bases). Germline assignment: CDR1 MNHEY and CDR2 SVGAGI. The V end lost 8 bases, the J end lost 9 bases, and 17 bases lay between the germline ends. The CDR3 is made up of 13 amino acids. The DNA for the CDR3 is TGTGCCAGCTCTGATCGGACAAACAGCATTCAGTACTTC. It codes for CASSDRTNSIQYF.

Only a few counts were recorded for this clonotype. The chain joins TRBV4-2 to TRBJ2-2; tentative D call: TRBD1 (9 bases). CDR1 and CDR2 (germline): LGHNA, YNFKEQ. V was pared by 4 bases and J by 1 base, with 34 bases between. This CDR3 region has 23 residues. The CDR3 sequence is CASSRTKTGGIPQLAVNTGELFF. DNA of the CDR3: TGTGCCAGCAGCCGCACTAAGACAGGGGGGATACCCCAACTAGCGGTGAACACCGGGGAGCTGTTTTTT.

This clonotype has just a few counts. The V call is TRBV6-1, the J call TRBJ2-2; D uncertain. The CDR3 spans 14 residues. In germline, CDR1 is MNHNS, CDR2 SASEGT. The V and J ends lost 5 bases and 2 bases respectively, with 9 bases between them. CDR3 residues: CASSRPENTGELFF. The CDR3 coding sequence is TGTGCCAGCAGTCGTCCTGAAAACACCGGGGAGCTGTTTTTT.

This clonotype was detected ten times or more. The chain links TRBV11-2 to TRBJ2-2; D is tentatively TRBD1 or TRBD2 (5 bases each). Germline CDR1 and CDR2: SGHAT and FQNNGV. The CDR3 sequence is 14 residues long. V gave up 5 bases and J gave up 2 bases, with 9 bases separating them. CDR3 DNA: TGTGCCAGCAGCGAGCGGACAAACACCGGGGAGCTGTTTTTT. Encoded protein: CASSERTNTGELFF.

This clonotype was seen ten or more times. This chain uses TRBV7-6 with TRBJ2-1; weak D call: TRBD2 (7 bases). V lost 0 bases to trimming and J lost 5 bases, with 14 bases between them. The length of the CDR3 is 16 residues. Germline V CDR1 and CDR2: SGHVS, FNYEAQ. CDR3 residues: CASSLAYRGADNEQFF. The CDR3 DNA follows: TGTGCCAGCAGCTTAGCATACCGGGGGGCCGACAATGAGCAGTTCTTC. Combining the CDR3 with reference TRBV7-6 and TRBJ2-1 gives the whole variable domain GAGVSQSPRYKVTKRGQDVALRCDPISGHVSLYWYRQALGQGPEFLTYFNYEAQQDKSGLPNDRFSAERPEGSISTLTIQRTEQRDSAMYRCASSLAYRGADNEQFFGPGTRLTVL.